This T cell receptor (beta chain) is from a study of lymphopenia after photon versus proton radiotherapy. The protocol was immunoSEQ multiplex PCR, while the TCRdb copy is restricted to in-frame clones and leaves out a portion. The sample comprises 75,000 to 90,000 clones, around 88% of which are singletons, and more than 1.2% rests with the top ten. Findings and caveats of the study: Better survival with proton therapy was suggested as possible, not demonstrated. Post-nadir TCR diversity decline inversely tracked overall survival among those who died. Post-nadir diversity loss with photons came from oligoclonal expansion, particularly CD8+ Temra cells. Photon-treated patients lost naive T cells and TCR diversity; proton-treated stayed stable.

Note on this clone: Its antigen is not identified.

The CDR3 consists of 15 residues. Germline CDR1 and CDR2: SGHNT and YYREEE (reference sequence). V dropped 6 bases and J dropped 1; count of bases not matched to a gene: 9. V gene TRBV5-4 combines with J gene TRBJ1-1; 7 nucleotides align to TRBD1. The sequence was collected from a man aged 60 to 75 with pancreatic cancer. The specimen comprised peripheral blood, sampled from a patient treated with proton-based radiotherapy. The CDR3 loop is CASTNLGQRNTEAFF. The CDR3 bases are TGTGCCAGCACGAACCTGGGACAGAGGAACACTGAAGCTTTCTTT.